The TCR beta chain described here comes from a study of blood T cell repertoires in COVID-19. Authors' analysis steps: Scientists estimated how many nucleated cells there were by amplifying reference gene primers. Generated by immunoSEQ multiplex PCR, the TCRdb table keeps only in-frame clones and is missing some. V, J and clone size reflect that table, while D and trimming were determined from the DNA. The table records 53,000 or so clones, more than 90% of them present only once. After removal of 0 bases from V and 5 bases from J, the junction contained 5 bases not matched to a gene. Germline CDR1 SGDLS, CDR2 YYNGEE. This CDR3 region has 15 residues.

Sequencing was done on a sample of peripheral blood. V and J are TRBV9 and TRBJ2-5, with TRBD2 identical over 9 bases. The sequence derives from a human donor in a cohort sampled during active COVID-19. The CDR3 sequence: CASSVGGLARETQYF. In nucleotides, the CDR3 is TGTGCCAGCAGCGTAGGAGGACTAGCGAGGGAGACCCAGTACTTC.